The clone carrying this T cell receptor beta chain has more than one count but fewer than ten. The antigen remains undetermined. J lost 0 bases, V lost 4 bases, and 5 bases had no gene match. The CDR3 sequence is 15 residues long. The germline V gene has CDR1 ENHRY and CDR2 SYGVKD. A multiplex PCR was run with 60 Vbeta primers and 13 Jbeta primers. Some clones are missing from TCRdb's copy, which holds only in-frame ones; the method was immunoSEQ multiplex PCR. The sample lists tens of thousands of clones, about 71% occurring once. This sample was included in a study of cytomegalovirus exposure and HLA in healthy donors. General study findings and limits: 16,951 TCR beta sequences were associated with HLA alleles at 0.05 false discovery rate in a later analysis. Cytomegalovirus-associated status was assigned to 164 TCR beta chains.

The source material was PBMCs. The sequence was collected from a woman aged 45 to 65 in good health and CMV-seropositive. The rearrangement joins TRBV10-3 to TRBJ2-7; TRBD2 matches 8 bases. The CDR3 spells CAISGGSGDSYEQYF. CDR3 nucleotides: TGTGCCATCAGTGGAGGTAGCGGGGACTCCTACGAGCAGTACTTC.